The 28 T cell receptor beta chains in this list originate from one sample, sequenced in a study of blood T cells in healthy people across ages. A J-beta primer mix and a sample-barcoded 5' primer were used in a second PCR of roughly 6 to 11 cycles. Each CDR3 protein gets one entry after TCRdb re-called the 5' RACE reads with MiXCR. The profile shows about 680,000 distinct CDR3 sequences, around 48% of them singletons. Material: blood. These receptors all stem from a woman aged 55-75 years in good health.

In this sample, this clonotype turned up a few times. V usage is TRBV29-1 and J usage is TRBJ2-1; D is ambiguous. The CDR3 is made up of 13 amino acids. The germline V gene encodes CDR1 SQVTM and CDR2 ANQGSEA. With 6 bases removed from V and 6 bases from J, the gap between germline ends came to 15 bases. CDR3: CSVGESLPNEQFF. CDR3 nucleotide sequence: TGCAGCGTGGGCGAAAGCTTACCCAATGAGCAGTTCTTC.

V and J are TRBV20-1 and TRBJ2-5, with D tentatively TRBD1 (6 bases). CDR3 length: 18 amino acids. V was cut by 5 bases and J by 2 bases, with 27 bases left in between. Per germline, CDR1 DFQATT and CDR2 SNEGSKA (reference sequence). For the CDR3, the DNA is TGCAGTGCTCCCCCGGGACACAAGTACTCCCTAATGCAAGAGACCCAGTACTTC. Protein: CSAPPGHKYSLMQETQYF.

The count of this clonotype is one. The rearrangement links TRBV12-3 or TRBV12-4 to TRBJ2-1, with a possible D match to TRBD2 (6 bases). Deletions cut 7 bases from V and 9 bases from J, with 16 bases between. The CDR3 consists of 13 residues. The CDR3 here is CASTVLASGEQFF. The CDR3 DNA sequence: TGTGCCAGCACCGTACTAGCTTCGGGTGAGCAGTTCTTC.

The chain is built from TRBV20-1 and TRBJ2-1, with 8 bases fitting TRBD1. The length of the CDR3 is 15 residues. V trimming: 5 bases; J trimming: 5 bases; junction bases outside the gene matches: 11. Germline CDR1 and CDR2: DFQATT and SNEGSKA (reference sequence). The chain's CDR3 is CSARGTGRGHNEQFF. The CDR3 bases are TGCAGTGCTCGAGGGACAGGCCGGGGGCACAATGAGCAGTTCTTC.

This clonotype was counted only a few times. This sequence joins TRBV5-6 and TRBJ2-7; 7 bases are a match to TRBD2. The CDR3 length is 14 residues. V lost 2 bases to trimming and J lost 2 bases; unmatched junction nucleotides: 4. Germline lookup yields CDR1 SGHDT and CDR2 YYEEEE. For the CDR3, the DNA is TGTGCCAGCAGCTTTACCAGCGGGGCCTACGAGCAGTACTTC. Its protein is CASSFTSGAYEQYF.

This clonotype is a singleton in its sample. The V gene is TRBV28, the J gene TRBJ2-6; 7 bases are a match to TRBD2. Unmatched junction bases numbered 13, after V lost 6 bases and J lost 2 bases. The CDR3 is 18 amino acids. Germline CDR1 is MDHEN and CDR2 is SYDVKM. The chain's CDR3 is CASSKAGLRDPGANVLTF. CDR3 DNA sequence: TGTGCCAGCAGCAAAGCGGGGTTAAGAGATCCTGGGGCCAACGTCCTGACTTTC.

The rearrangement uses TRBV20-1 and TRBJ2-5; 7 bases line up with TRBD1. Judging by the DNA end, TRBJ2-7 fits better; the J call may be wrong. Germline lookup yields CDR1 DFQATT and CDR2 SNEGSKA (reference sequence). This CDR3 has 13 residues. CDR3 in DNA: TGCAGTGCTAGAGGCCGACAGGGCGGCGAGCAGTACTTC. Translating it yields CSARGRQGGEQYF.

The chain links TRBV28 to TRBJ2-7; 7 nucleotides agree with TRBD2. Trimming took 2 bases from V and 0 from J; bases not matched to a gene: 10. The CDR3 totals 17 residues. In germline, CDR1 is MDHEN, CDR2 SYDVKM. CDR3 nucleotide sequence: TGTGCCAGCAGTTTAGGGCGGCTAGCGGACCACTCCTACGAGCAGTACTTC. Residues: CASSLGRLADHSYEQYF.

With regard to this clonotype: A much larger clone differs by one base, so this may be a read error. The chain recombines TRBV2 with TRBJ2-5, with D unclear. The J call could be wrong; TRBJ2-1 is a better fit for the DNA end. CDR1 SNHLY and CDR2 FYNNEI come from the germline V gene. The CDR3 totals 16 residues. CDR3: CASSGGPKSVLETQFF. Written as DNA, the CDR3 is TGTGCCAGCAGTGGCGGACCCAAGTCCGTATTGGAGACCCAGTTCTTC.

This clonotype was counted a few times. The chain employs TRBV20-1 and TRBJ2-1; D not certain. The CDR3 spans 14 residues. V dropped 6 bases and J dropped 5 bases, with 17 bases sitting between them. Germline CDR1 DFQATT, CDR2 SNEGSKA (reference sequence). CDR3 sequence (DNA): TGCAGTGCCACCCCCTGGGTGCGCGACAATGAGCAGTTCTTC. Translating gives CSATPWVRDNEQFF.

The V call is TRBV15, the J call TRBJ2-1, with D uncertain. The CDR3 is 14 residues long. Germline V gene data show CDR1 as LNHNV and CDR2 as YYDKDF (reference sequence). Deletions cut 4 bases from V and 8 bases from J, with 15 bases between. Here the CDR3 reads CATSKLDPLDEQFF. The CDR3 region has the DNA TGTGCCACCAGCAAATTGGACCCTTTGGATGAGCAGTTCTTC.

This clonotype appeared once. A read error may account for a junction end that differs from germline. The chain carries TRBV29-1 and TRBJ2-7, with a tentative D call TRBD1 (5 bases). The CDR3 runs 11 residues. Germline CDR1 SQVTM, CDR2 ANQGSEA. This chain's CDR3 is CGVTGSYEQYF. For the CDR3, the DNA is TGCGGCGTTACAGGCTCCTACGAGCAGTACTTC.

In its sample, this clonotype was seen a few times. The chain links TRBV6-6 to TRBJ2-6, with D perhaps TRBD1 (6 bases). V gave up 0 bases and J gave up 2 bases, with 8 bases separating them. The CDR3 contains 16 residues. Germline loops: CDR1 MNHNY, CDR2 SVGAGI (reference sequence). CDR3 nucleotide sequence: TGTGCCAGCAGTTACTCGACAGGAGCTGGGGCCAACGTCCTGACTTTC. This codes for CASSYSTGAGANVLTF.

The rearrangement uses TRBV29-1 and TRBJ2-7; D may be TRBD2 (6 bases). Trimming stripped 0 bases from V and 5 bases from J, with 11 bases between. Germline loops: CDR1 SQVTM, CDR2 ANQGSEA. This CDR3 comprises 13 residues. CDR3: CSVEDLWGDEQYF. CDR3 coding DNA: TGCAGCGTTGAAGATCTCTGGGGGGACGAGCAGTACTTC.

In its sample, this clonotype was seen a few times. The rearrangement joins TRBV9 to TRBJ2-3; D perhaps matches TRBD2 (6 bases). The CDR3 has 16 residues. V was clipped by 4 bases and J by 7 bases, with 22 bases between them. Germline V lookup: CDR1 SGDLS, CDR2 YYNGEE. CDR3 nucleotide sequence: TGTGCCAGCAGCCGTACCAGCGGGTTCCTCGGTAATACGCAGTATTTT. Translated, it gives CASSRTSGFLGNTQYF. The whole variable domain, remainder taken from reference TRBV9 and TRBJ2-3, is DSGVTQTPKHLITATGQRVTLRCSPRSGDLSVYWYQQSLDQGLQFLIQYYNGEERAKGNILERFSAQQFPDLHSELNLSSLELGDSALYFCASSRTSGFLGNTQYFGPGTRLTVL.

The chain joins TRBV4-3 to TRBJ1-2, with TRBD1 identical over 8 bases. The ends lost 4 bases at V and 7 bases at J; junction bases unmatched: 11. The germline gives CDR1 LGHNA, CDR2 YSLEER. This CDR3 has 15 residues. The CDR3: CASSRTDRDFFGYTF. Written as DNA, the CDR3 is TGCGCCAGCAGCCGGACGGACAGGGATTTTTTTGGCTACACCTTC.

The chain joins TRBV29-1 to TRBJ1-1; 11 bases match TRBD1. Trimming took 5 bases from V and 4 from J; bases not matched to a gene: 6. Germline V gives CDR1 SQVTM, CDR2 ANQGSEA. The CDR3 length is 14 residues. The CDR3 DNA follows: TGCAGCGTTCAGTCCGGGACAGGGGGCACTGAAGCTTTCTTT. Amino acids: CSVQSGTGGTEAFF.

This clonotype was found a few times. The V call is TRBV7-2, the J call TRBJ2-4; maybe TRBD2 (5 bases). This CDR3 is built from 15 residues. V shed 0 bases and J shed 6 bases, with 12 bases lying between them. Germline assignment: CDR1 SGHTA and CDR2 FQGNSA. The CDR3 region is CASSLAGIMGNIQYF. In DNA, the CDR3 is TGTGCCAGCAGCTTAGCCGGGATAATGGGAAACATTCAGTACTTC. The whole variable domain, filled in from reference TRBV7-2 and TRBJ2-4, reads GAGVSQSPSNKVTEKGKDVELRCDPISGHTALYWYRQSLGQGLEFLIYFQGNSAPDKSGLPSDRFSAERTGGSVSTLTIQRTQQEDSAVYLCASSLAGIMGNIQYFGAGTRLSVL.

This chain uses TRBV29-1 with TRBJ2-5, with D possibly TRBD1 on 6 matching bases. Deletions cut 5 bases from V and 7 bases from J, with 11 bases between. CDR3 length equals 11 residues. Looked up from germline, CDR1 is SQVTM and CDR2 is ANQGSEA. Here the CDR3 DNA reads TGCAGCGTTACCAGGGGTTGGACCCAGTACTTC. Protein sequence: CSVTRGWTQYF.

The V and J genes are TRBV6-6 and TRBJ1-5; 8 bases are shared with TRBD1. Germline CDR1 and CDR2: MNHNY and SVGAGI (reference sequence). V was clipped by 0 bases and J by 1 base; unmatched bases: 2. This CDR3 comprises 16 residues. Here the CDR3 DNA reads TGTGCCAGCAGTTACTCGAGGACAGGGAGCAATCAGCCCCAGCATTTT. This translates into CASSYSRTGSNQPQHF.

The sample holds a few counts of this clonotype. The chain carries TRBV4-2 and TRBJ1-4; D may be TRBD1 (5 bases). The CDR3 totals 16 residues. The V gene's germline CDR1 is LGHNA and CDR2 YNFKEQ. The V and J ends lost 1 base and 5 bases respectively, with 14 bases between them. CDR3 sequence (DNA): TGTGCCAGCAGCCAAGGAGGGGCACTATTGAATGAAAAACTGTTTTTT. Translation gives CASSQGGALLNEKLFF.

Worth noting for this clonotype: This sequence may be a read error, since a much larger clone differs from it by one base. This chain uses TRBV20-1 with TRBJ2-3; D ambiguous. The CDR3 sequence is 14 residues long. The germline V gene encodes CDR1 DFQATT and CDR2 SNEGSKA (reference sequence). V was cut by 3 bases and J by 4 bases, with 14 bases left in between. The chain's CDR3 is CSASRRDGADTQYF. CDR3 bases: TGCAGTGCTAGTAGACGAGATGGCGCAGATACGCAGTATTTT.

Many counts were recorded for this clonotype. The chain has TRBV6-2 or TRBV6-3 and TRBJ2-7; D gene uncertain. Trimming stripped 6 bases from V and 4 bases from J, with 16 bases between. This CDR3 spans 14 amino acids. CDR1 MNHEY and CDR2 SVGEGT come from the germline V gene. The CDR3 coding sequence is TGTGCCAGCAGAAGCTCGCTCGCCCCTTACGAGCAGTACTTC. This gives the protein CASRSSLAPYEQYF.

The chain carries TRBV28 and TRBJ2-4; the D is unclear. Germline CDR1 is MDHEN and CDR2 is SYDVKM. The length of the CDR3 is 12 residues. V lost 8 bases to trimming and J lost 13 bases, with 18 bases between them. In nucleotides, the CDR3 is TGTGCCAGCGATGCCCCTGGAATGGAGCAGTACTTC. It yields the protein CASDAPGMEQYF.

The chain employs TRBV2 and TRBJ2-4, with 10 bases that match TRBD1. Trimming removed 7 bases from V and 5 bases from J; junction bases left unmatched: 8. Germline assignment: CDR1 SNHLY and CDR2 FYNNEI. The CDR3 is made up of 15 amino acids. The CDR3 DNA reads as TGTGCCAGCAAATCTGGGACAGGGGACGAAAACATTCAGTACTTC. This gives the protein CASKSGTGDENIQYF.

The chain employs TRBV20-1 and TRBJ2-7, with no clear D. CDR3 length: 15 residues. From germline, CDR1 is DFQATT and CDR2 SNEGSKA (reference sequence). The ends were cut back, 6 bases at V and 4 bases at J, with 22 bases in the middle. CDR3 sequence: CSAARVLVVPYEQYF. The CDR3 nucleotides read TGCAGTGCCGCTAGAGTTTTGGTGGTACCTTACGAGCAGTACTTC.

Of note for this clonotype: A much more abundant neighbour one base away suggests this may be a read error. The chain links TRBV11-2 to TRBJ2-3; 11 bases map to TRBD2. The CDR3 sequence is 18 residues long. Germline V gene sequence: CDR1 SGHAT, CDR2 FQNNGV. The CDR3 loop reads CASNLRIASGRPTDTQYF. CDR3 sequence (DNA): TGTGCCAGCAACTTACGGATCGCTAGCGGGAGGCCTACAGATACGCAGTATTTT.

V and J are TRBV29-1 and TRBJ1-2; 9 nucleotides align to TRBD1. Trimming took 2 bases from V and 5 from J; bases not matched to a gene: 6. In germline, CDR1 is SQVTM, CDR2 ANQGSEA. CDR3 size: 14 residues. CDR3 nucleotides: TGCAGCGTTGAACTAGGACAGGGGTGGTATGGCTACACCTTC. Amino acid sequence: CSVELGQGWYGYTF.